Following are 10 T cell receptor beta chains from one sample sequenced in a study of cytomegalovirus exposure and HLA in healthy donors. PCR primers comprised 60 Vbeta and 13 Jbeta primers. Sequencing was performed with immunoSEQ multiplex PCR; in TCRdb, only in-frame clones are kept and a portion is missing. The sample carries 110,000 or so clones, around 77% recorded once. The specimen was PBMCs. The source of these receptors is a woman under 40 in good health and CMV-seropositive.

CDR3 loop: CASSAQGRSEKLFF. The CDR3 bases are TGTGCCAGCAGCGCACAGGGTAGGAGTGAAAAACTGTTTTTT. V usage is TRBV9 and J usage is TRBJ1-4; D possibly corresponds to TRBD1 (6 bases). The V gene's germline CDR1 is SGDLS and CDR2 YYNGEE. The CDR3 length is 14 residues. Trimming shortened V by 3 bases and J by 7 bases, and 13 bases separated the two germline ends.

The J gene is TRBJ1-5, the V gene TRBV30; no definite D call. The germline V and J ends were trimmed by 7 bases and 0 bases, with 13 bases remaining between them. The CDR3 runs to 14 residues. Germline lookup yields CDR1 GTSNPN and CDR2 SVGIG (reference sequence). The CDR3 DNA reads as TGTGCCTCTGCCTGGCGGTATAGCAATCAGCCCCAGCATTTT. Amino acids: CASAWRYSNQPQHF.

The chain carries TRBV5-4 and TRBJ1-3; 12 nucleotides agree with TRBD1. V lost 3 bases, J lost 1 base, and 5 bases stayed unmatched. The CDR3 runs to 17 residues. Germline V lookup: CDR1 SGHNT, CDR2 YYREEE (reference sequence). This chain's CDR3 is CASSWGTGGASGNTIYF. The CDR3, as DNA: TGTGCCAGCAGCTGGGGGACAGGGGGCGCATCTGGAAACACCATATATTTT.

The J gene is TRBJ1-3, the V gene TRBV2, with D unresolved. This CDR3 region has 13 residues. CDR1 SNHLY and CDR2 FYNNEI come from the germline V gene. Trimming pared 8 bases from V and 11 bases from J, leaving 19 bases between. The CDR3 loop is CASGFPVRVAIYF. The CDR3 nucleotides are TGTGCCAGCGGTTTCCCTGTTCGGGTTGCCATATATTTT. The variable domain in full, with the rest retrieved from reference TRBV2 and TRBJ1-3, is EPEVTQTPSHQVTQMGQEVILRCVPISNHLYFYWYRQILGQKVEFLVSFYNNEISEKSEIFDDQFSVERPDGSNFTLKIRSTKLEDSAMYFCASGFPVRVAIYFGEGSWLTVV.

V is TRBV2 and J is TRBJ1-4; D is uncertain. The germline CDR1 and CDR2 sequences are SNHLY and FYNNEI. Trimming left V 4 bases short and J 0 bases short, with 6 bases between. The CDR3 length is 14 residues. The CDR3 here is CASSAVTTNEKLFF. CDR3 nucleotide sequence: TGTGCCAGCAGTGCCGTAACAACTAATGAAAAACTGTTTTTT.

V usage is TRBV18 and J usage is TRBJ2-5, with TRBD1 matching over 8 bases. This CDR3 has 13 residues. Germline assignment: CDR1 KGHSH and CDR2 LQKENI. V was pared by 7 bases and J by 5 bases, with 6 bases of the junction left unmatched. CDR3 in amino acids: CASLTGAEETQYF. CDR3 nucleotides: TGTGCCAGCTTGACAGGGGCCGAGGAGACCCAGTACTTC.

V is TRBV5-1 and J is TRBJ2-5; TRBD2 is a possible D gene (6 bases). The CDR3 has 14 amino acids. V was shortened by 4 bases and J by 5 bases, with 15 bases between the two germline ends. Germline CDR1 SGHRS, CDR2 YFSETQ. The CDR3 sequence is CASSQGLRGETQYF. The CDR3 region has the DNA TGCGCCAGCAGCCAGGGACTGCGAGGGGAGACCCAGTACTTC. Combining the CDR3 with reference TRBV5-1 and TRBJ2-5 gives the whole variable domain KAGVTQTPRYLIKTRGQQVTLSCSPISGHRSVSWYQQTPGQGLQFLFEYFSETQRNKGNFPGRFSGRQFSNSRSEMNVSTLELGDSALYLCASSQGLRGETQYFGPGTRLLVL.

This sequence joins TRBV11-3 and TRBJ1-3; no definite D call. Germline V gives CDR1 SGHNT, CDR2 YENEEA. Between the trimmed V and J ends, which lost 5 bases and 0 bases, there was a span of 17 bases. The CDR3 has 17 amino acids. CDR3 loop: CASSHEGWGSSGNTIYF. CDR3 sequence (DNA): TGTGCCAGCAGCCATGAGGGTTGGGGATCCTCTGGAAACACCATATATTTT.

The chain links TRBV19 to TRBJ1-5; tentatively, D is TRBD1 (5 bases). V lost 8 bases to trimming and J lost 4 bases, with 15 bases between them. The CDR3 consists of 14 residues. Germline lookup yields CDR1 LNHDA and CDR2 SQIVND (reference sequence). CDR3 nucleotides: TGTGCCAGTCAATGGGGCAGGTCTAATCAGCCCCAGCATTTT. As protein: CASQWGRSNQPQHF.

The chain employs TRBV18 and TRBJ2-7; 10 positions match TRBD1. From germline, CDR1 is KGHSH and CDR2 LQKENI. There are 15 residues in the CDR3. J was trimmed by 2 bases and V by 3 bases; bases with no gene match: 4. This chain's CDR3 is CASSPGTGVPYEQYF. The DNA of the CDR3 is TGTGCCAGCTCACCCGGGACAGGGGTTCCCTACGAGCAGTACTTC.